This T cell receptor (beta chain) was obtained from a study of CD8+ T cells in alopecia areata (dated by TCRdb to 2017 to 2018). Study-level background: Treated patients were enrolled in an open-label pilot trial of oral tofacitinib, 5 to 10 mg twice daily, for moderate-to-severe alopecia areata. In humans, TCRbeta sequencing was performed on scalp tissue and on sorted CD4+ and CD8+ peripheral blood T cells from healthy controls and from patients with patchy or totalis/universalis alopecia areata. Scalp clonality was compared among normal scalp (n=4), patchy alopecia areata scalp (n=8), and alopecia totalis/universalis scalp (n=8). Tofacitinib-treated patients had biopsies at baseline and at 4 and 24 weeks of treatment, with a later scalp biopsy in several patients. TCRbeta CDR3 regions were amplified by immunoSEQ multiplex PCR using 35 Vbeta forward and 13 Jbeta reverse primers. Patients stayed on tofacitinib for 6 to 18 months and then had 6 months of follow-up off drug so that delayed response and recurrence could be assessed. In both human patients and the C3H/HeJ mouse model, the study applied high-throughput TCRbeta sequencing to look at T cell clonal expansion in alopecia areata. RNA came from the PAXgene miRNA kit for fixed scalp, the miRNeasy kit for PBMCs, and the RNeasy kit for mouse skin. The paper's findings and limits, for the study overall: TCR sequences shared between patients were less clear than in mice, possibly partly because of HLA diversity in the patient population. Unlike mouse skin, which is dominated by gammadelta T cells, normal human skin has resident alphabeta T cells that are also sequenced, and this complicates analysis of the scalp TCR repertoire. Higher clonality and more expanded CD8+ clones were observed in lesional scalp than in normal scalp, particularly in alopecia totalis/universalis, a finding suggestive of antigenic drive.

There are a few counts of this clone. No antigen is known for it. No much larger clonotype is one base removed from it; base qualities were not supplied. The CDR3 spans 17 residues, from the cysteine through the phenylalanine. Only the CDR3 DNA stays, 51 bases, in frame from base 1. Trimming leaves V shorter by 4 bases and J shorter by 3 bases, with the junction holding 15 bases beyond the gene matches. Taken with the paper, the label for time point translates to: baseline before oral tofacitinib. From alopecia areata patients, peripheral blood was collected along with lesional scalp punch biopsies. PBMCs were isolated by density centrifugation and stained for CD3, CD4 and CD8, after which CD4+ and CD8+ T cells were sorted on a FACSAria. The library relied on the immunoSEQ multiplex PCR assay. RNA was extracted from all samples and reverse transcribed into cDNA as template for TCR sequencing. First-strand cDNA was synthesized using SuperScript III with a 2:1 mix of oligo-dT and random hexamers. Amplification bias was assessed with a synthetic immune receptor repertoire, and residual bias was removed computationally. The source study handled its data this way. Raw reads were preprocessed to remove errors, and CDR3 was defined by IMGT conventions from the conserved cysteine to phenylalanine. Clonality was computed by normalizing Shannon entropy by log2 of the number of productive unique TCRs and subtracting the result from 1. Scalp TCRbeta sequences were cross-referenced with sorted blood CD4 and CD8 repertoires so that the CD4 or CD8 identity of scalp clones could be inferred. TCRdb carries this immuneACCESS record with in-frame sequences only. Its versions omit some clonotypes, under half of them owing to an unresolved V gene in the studies checked, with the rest unexplained. Clone size and V and J calls were adopted from that table, with D and trimming inferred from the DNA. Within this sample are about 150,000 clones, with about 89% of them counted one time only. About 14% of the sample comes from the top ten.

The chain is made from TRBV23-1 and TRBJ2-7; a stretch of 7 junction bases matches TRBD2. TRBV23-1 is known as an ORF, though its function is uncertain. The sample here was CD8+ T cells sorted from blood, taken at week 0. This sequence originates from a human donor with alopecia areata. The bases read TGCGCCAGCAGTCGGGGGGGAACTCAAGACCCCAACTACGAGCAGTACTTC. Its translation is CASSRGGTQDPNYEQYF.